These 25 T cell receptor beta chains share one sample of origin, sequenced in a study of vaccination effects on CD4 cells after COVID-19 (dated by TCRdb to the early 2020s). The receptor library was made with the immunoSEQ multiplex PCR assay. The source is immuneACCESS, and TCRdb retained only in-frame sequences with V and J called. Part of the clones is not carried over; for the studies checked, unresolved V genes explain less than half of this, and the remainder is unexplained. This sample gives 35,000 to 45,000 clones in total; around 77% of them show up just once. About 10% of the sample goes to the ten largest clones. These receptors' targets are unknown. To identify antigen-specific CD4+ T cell clonotypes by their expansion, the ViraFEST assay first stimulated PBMC with viral peptide pools and then applied TCR sequencing. After less than 13 days of culture, CD4+ T cells were isolated with the EasySep CD4+ T cell isolation kit. The absence of prior SARS-CoV-2 infection in healthy vaccine recipients was confirmed by negative nucleocapsid antibodies before and after vaccination.

This material consisted of CD4+ T cells from PBMCs cultured with SARS-CoV-2 spike peptides, taken before COVID-19 vaccination. The intended sense of this specimen's cell subset or site label: SARS-CoV-2 spike overlapping peptide pool stimulation. The receptors were sampled from a human donor who received a COVID-19 vaccine.

J is TRBJ2-5 and V is TRBV6-1; 14 bases map to TRBD2. CDR1 MNHNS and CDR2 SASEGT come from the germline V gene. The CDR3 runs to 18 residues. Losses at the gene ends were 0 bases for V and 5 bases for J; bases not matched to a gene: 8. The chain's CDR3 is CASSEARTSGGLRETQYF. CDR3 nucleotides: TGTGCCAGCAGTGAAGCCCGGACTAGCGGGGGGCTCAGGGAGACCCAGTACTTC.

This clone was observed a few times. This chain uses TRBV14 with TRBJ1-1; D perhaps matches TRBD1 (6 bases). Germline V gene sequence: CDR1 SGHDN, CDR2 FVKESK. This CDR3 spans 13 amino acids. V shed 6 bases and J shed 2 bases, with 10 bases lying between them. The CDR3 DNA follows: TGTGCCAGCAGTCGGGACACAAACACTGAAGCTTTCTTT. Protein: CASSRDTNTEAFF.

The rearrangement joins TRBV4-2 to TRBJ2-5; 9 bases are shared with TRBD2. V was pared by 8 bases and J by 2 bases, with 9 bases of the junction left unmatched. The CDR3 totals 15 residues. Germline V lookup: CDR1 LGHNA, CDR2 YNFKEQ. CDR3 DNA: TGTGCCAGCCGAGTCGTTAGCGGGGGACAAGAGACCCAGTACTTC. Protein product: CASRVVSGGQETQYF.

The rearrangement links TRBV24-1 to TRBJ2-3, with D tentatively TRBD2 (6 bases). V lost 2 bases and J 0 bases, leaving 11 bases between the germline ends. This CDR3 is 16 amino acids long. CDR1 is KGHDR and CDR2 is SFDVKD in the germline V gene. The CDR3 DNA reads as TGTGCCACCAGTGATTCGGCGGGGAGTAGCACAGATACGCAGTATTTT. This codes for CATSDSAGSSTDTQYF.

This chain uses TRBV10-3 with TRBJ1-5; possibly TRBD1 for D (5 bases). CDR1 and CDR2 (germline): ENHRY, SYGVKD. V was clipped by 3 bases and J by 7 bases, with 10 bases between them. The CDR3 sequence is 13 residues long. The CDR3, as DNA: TGTGCCATCAGTGATTCAACAGGACAGCCCCAGCATTTT. This encodes CAISDSTGQPQHF.

V usage is TRBV9 and J usage is TRBJ2-5, with D perhaps TRBD2 (5 bases). The CDR3 has 16 residues. With 0 bases removed from V and 1 base from J, the gap between germline ends came to 13 bases. CDR1 and CDR2 from the germline V gene are SGDLS and YYNGEE. CDR3 loop: CASSVGAGSFQETQYF. The CDR3 DNA follows: TGTGCCAGCAGCGTAGGGGCGGGTTCGTTCCAAGAGACCCAGTACTTC.

The chain links TRBV9 to TRBJ1-1; 7 bases are shared with TRBD1. The CDR3 is 13 amino acids. Germline trimming cut 4 bases from V and 5 bases from J; bases unmatched to any gene: 5. CDR1 is SGDLS, CDR2 YYNGEE, per germline. The CDR3 sequence is CASSLTGETEAFF. The CDR3 bases are TGTGCCAGCAGCCTAACAGGGGAGACTGAAGCTTTCTTT. Using reference TRBV9 and TRBJ1-1 for the parts outside the CDR3, the full variable domain is DSGVTQTPKHLITATGQRVTLRCSPRSGDLSVYWYQQSLDQGLQFLIQYYNGEERAKGNILERFSAQQFPDLHSELNLSSLELGDSALYFCASSLTGETEAFFGQGTRLTVV.

The genes are TRBV7-2 and TRBJ1-6, with 11 bases identical to TRBD1. This CDR3 region has 16 residues. V dropped 1 base and J dropped 9; count of bases not matched to a gene: 5. Germline CDR1 and CDR2: SGHTA and FQGNSA. CDR3: CASSLVGQGAGSPLHF. In DNA, the CDR3 is TGTGCCAGCAGCTTAGTCGGACAGGGGGCCGGTTCACCCCTCCACTTT.

The chain recombines TRBV5-8 with TRBJ2-5; the D is unclear. CDR1 and CDR2 from the germline V gene are SGHTS and YDEGEE. This CDR3 has 14 amino acids. Trimming took 2 bases from V and 0 from J, leaving 8 bases between them. CDR3 amino acids: CASSFQDDQETQYF. The CDR3 nucleotides are TGTGCCAGCAGCTTTCAAGACGACCAAGAGACCCAGTACTTC.

The chain links TRBV6-1 to TRBJ1-2; D unclear. Trimming left V 3 bases short and J 0 bases short, with 11 bases between. This CDR3 spans 15 amino acids. The germline V gene has CDR1 MNHNS and CDR2 SASEGT. The CDR3 region is CASSDGSPANYGYTF. CDR3 nucleotides: TGTGCCAGCAGTGATGGGTCCCCCGCTAACTATGGCTACACCTTC.

This chain joins TRBV27 and TRBJ1-4; 9 nucleotides match TRBD1. The J segment lost 6 bases and the V segment lost 5 bases, leaving 4 bases of the junction unmatched. The CDR3 is made up of 14 amino acids. Germline CDR1 is MNHEY and CDR2 is SMNVEV (reference sequence). The CDR3 DNA reads as TGTGCCAGCAGTAGCGGGACAGGGCATGAAAAACTGTTTTTT. Translating it yields CASSSGTGHEKLFF.

The chain employs TRBV7-8 and TRBJ1-4, with 7 bases fitting TRBD1. The CDR3 length is 15 residues. Germline V gene sequence: CDR1 SGHVS, CDR2 FQNEAQ. V lost 1 base to trimming and J lost 7 bases; unmatched junction nucleotides: 6. CDR3 nucleotide sequence: TGTGCCAGCAGCTTAGTAAGGGGGCAGGGTGAAAAACTGTTTTTT. It translates to CASSLVRGQGEKLFF. The complete variable domain, with remaining parts taken from reference TRBV7-8 and TRBJ1-4, reads GAGVSQSPRYKVAKRGQDVALRCDPISGHVSLFWYQQALGQGPEFLTYFQNEAQLDKSGLPSDRFFAERPEGSVSTLKIQRTQQEDSAVYLCASSLVRGQGEKLFFGSGTQLSVL.

The genes are TRBV5-1 and TRBJ2-3, with 11 bases aligning to TRBD2. The J segment lost 4 bases and the V segment lost 1 base, leaving 2 bases of the junction unmatched. The CDR3 is made up of 15 amino acids. Germline CDR1 is SGHRS and CDR2 is YFSETQ. CDR3 in amino acids: CASSLFSGGADTQYF. CDR3 coding DNA: TGCGCCAGCAGCTTGTTTAGCGGGGGGGCAGATACGCAGTATTTT. Together with reference TRBV5-1 and TRBJ2-3, the CDR3 gives the full variable domain: KAGVTQTPRYLIKTRGQQVTLSCSPISGHRSVSWYQQTPGQGLQFLFEYFSETQRNKGNFPGRFSGRQFSNSRSEMNVSTLELGDSALYLCASSLFSGGADTQYFGPGTRLTVL.

The V and J genes are TRBV10-2 and TRBJ1-4; D may be TRBD1 (6 bases). From germline, CDR1 is WSHSY and CDR2 SAAADI. This CDR3 region has 16 residues. V was shortened by 3 bases and J by 7 bases, with 18 bases between the two germline ends. CDR3 nucleotide sequence: TGCGCCAGCAGTGATCCCGGGACACGGAGCGGTGAAAAACTGTTTTTT. This translates into CASSDPGTRSGEKLFF.

V usage is TRBV19 and J usage is TRBJ1-4; no definite D call. Germline V gene sequence: CDR1 LNHDA, CDR2 SQIVND (reference sequence). V lost 1 base and J lost 1, with 10 bases in between. The CDR3 loop spans 16 amino acids. The CDR3 region is CASSIVPRGTNEKLFF. CDR3 DNA: TGTGCCAGTAGTATAGTCCCCCGCGGAACTAATGAAAAACTGTTTTTT.

The chain employs TRBV7-2 and TRBJ1-4; possibly TRBD1 for D (5 bases). V was shortened by 1 base and J by 5 bases, with 8 bases between the two germline ends. This CDR3 spans 14 amino acids. Germline lookup yields CDR1 SGHTA and CDR2 FQGNSA. CDR3 loop: CASSLGGANEKLFF. CDR3 sequence (DNA): TGTGCCAGCAGCTTAGGGGGCGCAAATGAAAAACTGTTTTTT.

J is TRBJ1-4 and V is TRBV5-1; D unclear. The CDR3 contains 12 residues. Germline V gives CDR1 SGHRS, CDR2 YFSETQ. Trimming stripped 4 bases from V and 8 bases from J, with 9 bases between. The CDR3 reads CASSTEGEKLFF. The CDR3 region has the DNA TGCGCCAGCAGCACCGAGGGCGAAAAACTGTTTTTT.

This chain connects TRBV7-9 to TRBJ1-5; maybe TRBD1 (5 bases). The CDR3 sequence is 14 residues long. V was shortened by 11 bases and J by 1 base, with 15 bases between the two germline ends. Per the germline V gene, CDR1 is SEHNR and CDR2 is FQNEAQ (reference sequence). DNA of the CDR3: TGTGCCGCGGGGACCGAGGGGAGCAATCAGCCCCAGCATTTT. This codes for CAAGTEGSNQPQHF.

This chain links TRBV7-2 with TRBJ1-2; the D gene is possibly TRBD1 (5 bases). From germline, CDR1 is SGHTA and CDR2 FQGNSA. The ends were cut back, 1 base at V and 2 bases at J, with 17 bases in the middle. This CDR3 has 17 residues. The CDR3 DNA reads TGTGCCAGCAGCTTAGATTCTTTGTGGGGCAGAAACTATGGCTACACCTTC. This sequence encodes CASSLDSLWGRNYGYTF.

This rearrangement joins TRBV6-4 to TRBJ2-3; TRBD2 matches 14 bases. V dropped 0 bases and J dropped 2; count of bases not matched to a gene: 4. The CDR3 has 18 amino acids. Germline CDR1 MRHNA, CDR2 SNTAGT. Here the CDR3 DNA reads TGTGCCAGCAGTGACTCGGGACTAGCGGGGGCGCTCACAGATACGCAGTATTTT. As protein: CASSDSGLAGALTDTQYF.

The rearrangement joins TRBV7-3 to TRBJ1-1, with D possibly matching TRBD1 (5 bases). The length of the CDR3 is 15 residues. The V and J ends lost 6 bases and 1 base respectively, with 15 bases between them. Germline lookup yields CDR1 SGHTA and CDR2 FQGTGA. CDR3 region: CASSRQGPPNTEAFF. CDR3 bases: TGTGCCAGCAGTCGCCAGGGCCCACCGAACACTGAAGCTTTCTTT.

The genes are TRBV6-2 or TRBV6-3 and TRBJ2-1, with 8 bases matching TRBD2. Per the germline V gene, CDR1 is MNHEY and CDR2 is SVGEGT. This CDR3 comprises 16 residues. The ends lost 5 bases at V and 6 bases at J; junction bases unmatched: 12. This chain's CDR3 is CASSRSGGRVSNEQFF. For the CDR3, the DNA is TGTGCCAGCAGTCGGTCGGGGGGGCGGGTATCCAATGAGCAGTTCTTC.

V and J are TRBV7-9 and TRBJ1-4, with D possibly being TRBD1 (6 bases). The CDR3 spans 13 residues. Looked up from germline, CDR1 is SEHNR and CDR2 is FQNEAQ (reference sequence). Trimming took 4 bases from V and 4 from J, leaving 7 bases between them. The CDR3: CASSWGLNEKLFF. The CDR3 coding sequence is TGTGCCAGCAGCTGGGGGCTTAATGAAAAACTGTTTTTT.

This chain links TRBV6-2 or TRBV6-3 with TRBJ2-7, with D possibly being TRBD1 or TRBD2 (6 bases each). From germline, CDR1 is MNHEY and CDR2 SVGEGT. The CDR3 sequence is 11 residues long. The DNA of the CDR3 is TGTGCCAGCAGTGGACACAGGGAGGTAAACGTC. It is translated as CASSGHREVNV.

The table lists this clone with a few counts. The chain recombines TRBV2 with TRBJ2-2; D not resolved. Per the germline V gene, CDR1 is SNHLY and CDR2 is FYNNEI. This CDR3 is 15 amino acids long. V gave up 6 bases and J gave up 0 bases, with 11 bases separating them. In DNA, the CDR3 is TGTGCCAGCAGCCGATCCCCAGCGAACACCGGGGAGCTGTTTTTT. Residues: CASSRSPANTGELFF.